This passage covers 13 T cell receptor beta chains from one sample sequenced in a study of T cell responses to AZD1222 COVID-19 vaccine. TCRdb's table, derived via immunoSEQ multiplex PCR, lists solely in-frame clones and lacks some. The table has approximately 150,000 clones, more than 80% seen once. The starting material was peripheral blood, obtained on day 0 of AZD1222 vaccination. Receptors originate from an adult in good health.

This chain joins TRBV18 and TRBJ2-7; D unclear. Germline CDR1 KGHSH, CDR2 LQKENI. V was clipped by 5 bases and J by 0 bases, with 2 bases between them. This CDR3 has 11 residues. CDR3 loop: CASSGSYEQYF. The CDR3 DNA reads as TGTGCCAGCTCAGGCTCCTACGAGCAGTACTTC. The full variable domain, rest sourced from reference TRBV18 and TRBJ2-7, is NAGVMQNPRHLVRRRGQEARLRCSPMKGHSHVYWYRQLPEEGLKFMVYLQKENIIDESGMPKERFSAEFPKEGPSILRIQQVVRGDSAAYFCASSGSYEQYFGPGTRLTVT.

The chain joins TRBV19 to TRBJ1-5; D gene unclear. The germline V gene has CDR1 LNHDA and CDR2 SQIVND (reference sequence). This CDR3 has 15 residues. With 0 bases removed from V and 0 bases from J, the gap between germline ends came to 6 bases. CDR3 sequence reads: CASSIDAGSNQPQHF. CDR3 coding DNA: TGTGCCAGTAGTATAGATGCAGGTAGCAATCAGCCCCAGCATTTT. The complete variable domain, with remaining parts taken from reference TRBV19 and TRBJ1-5, reads DGGITQSPKYLFRKEGQNVTLSCEQNLNHDAMYWYRQDPGQGLRLIYYSQIVNDFQKGDIAEGYSVSREKKESFPLTVTSAQKNPTAFYLCASSIDAGSNQPQHFGDGTRLSIL.

In this sample, this clone turned up many times. The J gene is TRBJ1-1, the V gene TRBV7-9; no reliable D call. Trimming stripped 5 bases from V and 0 bases from J, with 13 bases between. Germline values: CDR1 SEHNR, CDR2 FQNEAQ (reference sequence). The CDR3 spans 15 residues. CDR3 loop: CASSPWSGVNTEAFF. CDR3 DNA sequence: TGTGCCAGCAGCCCCTGGAGCGGGGTGAACACTGAAGCTTTCTTT. The entire variable domain, with the rest obtained from reference TRBV7-9 and TRBJ1-1, is as follows: DTGVSQNPRHKITKRGQNVTFRCDPISEHNRLYWYRQTLGQGPEFLTYFQNEAQLEKSRLLSDRFSAERPKGSFSTLEIQRTEQGDSAMYLCASSPWSGVNTEAFFGQGTRLTVV.

Here the CDR3 DNA reads TGTGCCAGCAGTTTATCGCCGGGAAATGAGCAGTTCTTC. Translated: CASSLSPGNEQFF. This chain uses TRBV27 with TRBJ2-1; tentative D call: TRBD2 (5 bases). Germline lookup yields CDR1 MNHEY and CDR2 SMNVEV (reference sequence). V lost 0 bases to trimming and J lost 7 bases, with 7 bases between them. There are 13 residues in the CDR3.

V is TRBV6-4 and J is TRBJ2-3, with D maybe TRBD2 (5 bases). The germline V gene has CDR1 MRHNA and CDR2 SNTAGT. V was pared by 4 bases and J by 4 bases, with 12 bases between. The CDR3 covers 14 residues. CDR3 loop: CASSVLGGADTQYF. The CDR3 DNA sequence: TGTGCCAGCAGTGTACTAGGAGGAGCAGATACGCAGTATTTT.

The rearrangement links TRBV5-1 to TRBJ2-1; TRBD2 matches 11 bases. J gave up 3 bases and V 0 bases, and 8 bases lay outside the gene matches. This CDR3 contains 18 residues. Germline CDR1 reads SGHRS; CDR2 reads YFSETQ. The CDR3 nucleotides are TGCGCCAGCAGCTTGGTTGGTAGCGGGAGGGCGTTCTACAATGAGCAGTTCTTC. It is translated as CASSLVGSGRAFYNEQFF. Drawing the rest from reference TRBV5-1 and TRBJ2-1, the complete variable domain is KAGVTQTPRYLIKTRGQQVTLSCSPISGHRSVSWYQQTPGQGLQFLFEYFSETQRNKGNFPGRFSGRQFSNSRSEMNVSTLELGDSALYLCASSLVGSGRAFYNEQFFGPGTRLTVL.

The V call is TRBV18, the J call TRBJ1-1; no firm D call. Germline V CDR1 and CDR2: KGHSH, LQKENI. The V gene lost 8 bases and the J gene lost 1 base, with 11 bases spanning the gap. This CDR3 has 13 residues. DNA for the CDR3: TGTGCCAGCACCGCCGGCAGGAACACTGAAGCTTTCTTT. Translated: CASTAGRNTEAFF. The entire variable domain, with the rest obtained from reference TRBV18 and TRBJ1-1, is as follows: NAGVMQNPRHLVRRRGQEARLRCSPMKGHSHVYWYRQLPEEGLKFMVYLQKENIIDESGMPKERFSAEFPKEGPSILRIQQVVRGDSAAYFCASTAGRNTEAFFGQGTRLTVV.

The J gene is TRBJ1-1, the V gene TRBV6-1, with D unclear. The CDR3 covers 14 residues. Trimming took 3 bases from V and 5 from J, leaving 13 bases between them. The germline CDR1 and CDR2 sequences are MNHNS and SASEGT. The chain's CDR3 is CASSEEEVRTEAFF. The CDR3 DNA follows: TGTGCCAGCAGTGAGGAGGAGGTCCGAACTGAAGCTTTCTTT.

This chain connects TRBV18 to TRBJ1-4; D gene unclear. CDR3 length: 12 amino acids. Germline assignment: CDR1 KGHSH and CDR2 LQKENI. V lost 4 bases and J lost 8, with 8 bases in between. CDR3 DNA: TGTGCCAGCTCACAAGGAAACGAAAAACTGTTTTTT. It codes for CASSQGNEKLFF. The whole variable domain, filled in from reference TRBV18 and TRBJ1-4, reads NAGVMQNPRHLVRRRGQEARLRCSPMKGHSHVYWYRQLPEEGLKFMVYLQKENIIDESGMPKERFSAEFPKEGPSILRIQQVVRGDSAAYFCASSQGNEKLFFGSGTQLSVL.

This clone was seen only once. This chain links TRBV5-1 with TRBJ2-2; D is unclear. The V and J ends lost 0 bases and 1 base respectively, with 4 bases between them. The CDR3 consists of 14 residues. Germline V lookup: CDR1 SGHRS, CDR2 YFSETQ. CDR3 region: CASSLAQNTGELFF. The CDR3 DNA reads TGCGCCAGCAGCTTGGCCCAGAACACCGGGGAGCTGTTTTTT.

This chain links TRBV5-1 with TRBJ1-4, with TRBD1 matching over 11 bases. The junction had 2 bases not matched to a gene; V was cut back by 4 bases and J by 3 bases. The CDR3 has 15 amino acids. Germline V gene lookup returns CDR1 SGHRS and CDR2 YFSETQ. The CDR3, as DNA: TGCGCCAGCAGCGGACAGGGGGCGGCTAATGAAAAACTGTTTTTT. It is translated as CASSGQGAANEKLFF.

The sample holds one count of this clone. The chain employs TRBV12-3 or TRBV12-4 and TRBJ1-6, with a possible D match to TRBD1 (6 bases). The CDR3 loop spans 13 amino acids. The V end was cut by 6 bases, the J end by 9 bases, with 12 bases between. DNA of the CDR3: TGTGCCAGCAGCCAGGGGCTAAGTTCACCCCTCCACTTT. Its protein is CASSQGLSSPLHF.

This chain links TRBV7-2 with TRBJ2-7; D possibly corresponds to TRBD2 (6 bases). V lost 5 bases to trimming and J lost 6 bases, with 17 bases between them. Looked up from germline, CDR1 is SGHTA and CDR2 is FQGNSA. This CDR3 comprises 14 residues. The CDR3 nucleotides read TGTGCCAGCAGCGAAGGCGGAGGGTACCGCGAGCAGTACTTC. Translated: CASSEGGGYREQYF.